One sample yielded the 2 T cell receptor beta chains listed below, sequenced in a study of T cell responses to AZD1222 COVID-19 vaccine. Using immunoSEQ multiplex PCR, the repertoire was profiled, and TCRdb retains in-frame clones only, with some absent. The data show approximately 140,000 clones, 91% seen once. The sample consisted of peripheral blood, taken on day 0 of AZD1222 vaccination. The receptors shown here come from an adult in good health.

The chain combines TRBV6-2 or TRBV6-3 with TRBJ2-1, with 14 nucleotides matching TRBD2. Germline V CDR1 and CDR2: MNHEY, SVGEGT. The V segment lost 5 bases and the J segment 8 bases; nucleotides outside the gene matches: 2. The CDR3 is 14 amino acids. CDR3 bases: TGTGCCAGCAGTGGGACTAGCGGGGGAGATGAGCAGTTCTTC. This encodes CASSGTSGGDEQFF.

The rearrangement uses TRBV11-3 and TRBJ2-3; TRBD2 matches at 7 bases. Germline V gives CDR1 SGHNT, CDR2 YENEEA. V lost 0 bases, J lost 11 bases, and 5 bases stayed unmatched. CDR3 length: 13 amino acids. CDR3 in amino acids: CASSLDGSGLQYF. For the CDR3, the DNA is TGTGCCAGCAGCTTAGACGGTAGCGGGCTGCAGTATTTT.